This T cell receptor (beta chain) was observed in a study of T-cell memory formation after mild COVID-19. Overall study context: Each donor largely had its own TCR clusters. The study's findings and limits: Researchers found some responding clones in pre-infection memory, a sign that cross-reactive memory joined. Mainly CM and EM harbored the contracting CD4+ clones; mainly EMRA harbored the CD8+ ones. Balance between CD4 and CD8 was seen in clones contracting day 15 to 85, and a CD4+ lean was seen in later expanders.

In the case of this clonotype: Its antigen is as yet unknown.

The V gene lost 4 bases and the J gene lost 0 bases, with 14 bases spanning the gap. The CDR3 totals 15 residues. Germline CDR1 is SGHDT and CDR2 is YYEEEE. TCRdb analysed the 5' RACE reads with MiXCR anew, one entry per CDR3 protein. The sample has about 560,000 distinct CDR3 sequences, about 22% seen once. This TCR came from an adult woman who had mild COVID-19 (a few samples of this study predate the infection). Cell type and time point are not known. Sequenced: PBMCs or a T cell subset sorted from them (not recorded which). The rearrangement uses TRBV5-6 and TRBJ2-7; D ambiguous. The CDR3 protein is CASSGPSMSSYEQYF. DNA for the CDR3: TGTGCCAGCAGCGGGCCCTCGATGAGCTCCTACGAGCAGTACTTC.